The 31 T cell receptor beta chains in this list originate from one sample, sequenced in a study of T cells after yellow fever vaccination (dated by TCRdb to the late 2010s). Reading the label with the study, this specimen's treatment or condition is: live attenuated yellow fever vaccine strain. Libraries were made using 5' RACE. TCRdb records Illumina NovaSeq 6000 as the sequencer. TCRdb trimmed public reads at Q25 via fastp, called clones via MiXCR and kept in-frame beta chains. Rows with one shared CDR3 protein collapse into an entry with the most common genes and DNA. The sample data list 250,000 to 400,000 distinct CDR3 sequences, and 4.1% of these were observed just once. Of the sample, 20% to 25% falls within the top ten clones. Specimen: PBMCs, collected 5 days after the yellow fever booster vaccination. The receptors here all came from a man younger than 30 who received the YFV17D yellow fever vaccine.

The chain recombines TRBV27 with TRBJ2-3; D possibly corresponds to TRBD1 (6 bases). The CDR3 runs 15 residues. V lost 6 bases to trimming and J lost 3 bases, with 16 bases between them. Per the germline V gene, CDR1 is MNHEY and CDR2 is SMNVEV (reference sequence). The CDR3 is CASRYQGLITDTQYF. CDR3 in DNA: TGTGCCAGCAGATACCAGGGGTTGATAACAGATACGCAGTATTTT.

This clonotype was picked up many times. This sequence joins TRBV10-2 and TRBJ2-2; D is uncertain. Trimming removed 0 bases at V and 3 bases at J, with 2 bases between. CDR1 and CDR2 (germline): WSHSY, SAAADI. This CDR3 spans 13 amino acids. The CDR3 sequence is CASSESYTGELFF. The CDR3 DNA reads as TGCGCCAGCAGTGAGTCGTACACCGGGGAGCTGTTTTTT.

This clonotype was counted a few times. The chain combines TRBV6-6 with TRBJ2-2; 9 nucleotides line up with TRBD2. The V gene's germline CDR1 is MNHNY and CDR2 SVGAGI (reference sequence). J lost 1 base, V lost 2 bases, and 2 bases had no gene match. This CDR3 has 16 amino acids. The CDR3 nucleotides read TGTGCCAGCAGTTACGGAGCGGGGGGGAACACCGGGGAGCTGTTTTTT. It specifies CASSYGAGGNTGELFF.

This clonotype came up a few times. V gene TRBV7-2 combines with J gene TRBJ1-5; D remains unclear. Germline CDR1 and CDR2: SGHTA and FQGNSA. Trimming left V 5 bases short and J 12 bases short, with 17 bases between. This CDR3 comprises 13 residues. The CDR3: CASSRENGQCQHF. The DNA of the CDR3 is TGTGCCAGCAGCAGGGAAAACGGTCAGTGCCAGCATTTT.

The table lists this clonotype with a few counts. The rearrangement links TRBV20-1 to TRBJ2-6, with D perhaps TRBD2 (5 bases). V shed 0 bases and J shed 4 bases, with 13 bases lying between them. The CDR3 is 16 amino acids. Germline V lookup: CDR1 DFQATT, CDR2 SNEGSKA (reference sequence). This CDR3 reads CSARDRRSGGANVLTF. CDR3 coding DNA: TGCAGTGCTAGAGACAGACGGTCGGGGGGGGCCAACGTCCTGACTTTC.

This clonotype occurred many times. As DNA, the CDR3 is TGTGCCAGCAGTTCACAACCCCCGACGGCGGGGCGCACAGATACGCAGTATTTT. Its protein is CASSSQPPTAGRTDTQYF. The J gene is TRBJ2-3, the V gene TRBV6-2 or TRBV6-3, with D possibly TRBD2 on 6 matching bases. Trimming removed 4 bases from V and 1 base from J, with 21 bases in between. The germline gives CDR1 MNHEY, CDR2 SVGEGT. This CDR3 is 18 amino acids long.

In regard to this clonotype: Relative to the germline gene, one junction end is altered; a read error may explain this. The chain couples TRBV7-2 to TRBJ2-2; D gene ambiguous. The CDR3 has 13 residues. Germline CDR1 SGHTA, CDR2 FQGNSA. The CDR3 DNA follows: TGTGCCGGCAGCCCCATCCAAACAGGGGAGCTGTTTTTT. Translating it yields CAGSPIQTGELFF.

The genes are TRBV6-2 or TRBV6-3 and TRBJ2-2; the D gene could be TRBD1 or TRBD2 (6 bases each). The CDR3 runs to 14 residues. The germline V and J ends were trimmed by 11 bases and 3 bases, with 16 bases remaining between them. CDR1 is MNHEY and CDR2 is SVGEGT in the germline V gene. The CDR3 DNA reads TGTGCCCATCAAGGGGGACTTCACACCGGGGAGCTGTTTTTT. Translated: CAHQGGLHTGELFF.

J is TRBJ1-1 and V is TRBV29-1; D perhaps matches TRBD1 (6 bases). Trimming removed 7 bases at V and 1 base at J, with 13 bases between. CDR3 length: 13 residues. CDR1 and CDR2 (germline): SQVTM, ANQGSEA. The CDR3 loop reads CSAVQGPNTEAFF. The CDR3 coding sequence is TGCAGCGCCGTACAGGGCCCGAACACTGAAGCTTTCTTT.

In this sample, this clonotype turned up a few times. The chain uses TRBV20-1 and TRBJ1-5; D is uncertain. In germline, CDR1 is DFQATT, CDR2 SNEGSKA (reference sequence). The ends were cut back, 3 bases at V and 1 base at J, with 7 bases in the middle. The CDR3 length is 13 residues. Here the CDR3 reads CSARPVSNQPQHF. The CDR3, as DNA: TGCAGTGCTAGGCCAGTAAGCAATCAGCCCCAGCATTTT.

This clonotype was picked up a small number of times. The gene calls are TRBV11-2 and TRBJ1-2; weak D call: TRBD1 (5 bases). The CDR3 is made up of 15 amino acids. V lost 3 bases, J lost 7 bases, and 18 bases lay in between. Per germline, CDR1 SGHAT and CDR2 FQNNGV. The CDR3: CASSLGRLYGGGYTF. CDR3 coding DNA: TGTGCCAGCAGCTTGGGACGGCTCTATGGTGGTGGCTACACCTTC.

The table lists this clonotype with many counts. The CDR3 sequence: CASSPTSRGNEQFF. The CDR3 DNA sequence: TGCGCCAGCAGCCCGACTAGCAGGGGCAATGAGCAGTTCTTC. V gene TRBV4-3 combines with J gene TRBJ2-1, with D possibly being TRBD2 (7 bases). This CDR3 has 14 residues. The ends were cut back, 4 bases at V and 6 bases at J, with 13 bases in the middle. Germline CDR1 reads LGHNA; CDR2 reads YSLEER.

The J gene is TRBJ1-1, the V gene TRBV20-1, with unresolved D. The germline CDR1 and CDR2 sequences are DFQATT and SNEGSKA (reference sequence). The CDR3 is made up of 13 amino acids. V lost 0 bases, J lost 10 bases, and 15 bases lay in between. Here the CDR3 reads CSARDPSTLSAFF. DNA for the CDR3: TGCAGTGCTAGAGATCCGTCGACTTTGTCAGCTTTCTTT.

V and J are TRBV6-5 and TRBJ1-1, with 7 bases aligning to TRBD1. The V gene's germline CDR1 is MNHEY and CDR2 SVGAGI. This CDR3 is built from 15 residues. The V gene end was trimmed by 6 bases and the J gene end by 5 bases; junction bases not matched to a gene: 12. Written as DNA, the CDR3 is TGTGCCAGCAGGGGGGGGACAGAACTCAGGACTGAAGCTTTCTTT. Residues: CASRGGTELRTEAFF.

There are many counts of this clonotype. The chain employs TRBV11-2 and TRBJ1-1; D is undetermined. Looked up from germline, CDR1 is SGHAT and CDR2 is FQNNGV. CDR3 size: 15 residues. Trimming took off 2 bases at V and 1 base at J, with 11 bases between the two ends. For the CDR3, the DNA is TGTGCCAGCAGCTTACCAGGTTCAGAGAACACTGAAGCTTTCTTT. It translates to CASSLPGSENTEAFF.

This clonotype was detected a few times. V and J are TRBV4-1 and TRBJ1-1, with D tentatively TRBD1 (6 bases). The CDR3 has 17 amino acids. With 4 bases removed from V and 3 bases from J, the gap between germline ends came to 21 bases. CDR1 MGHRA and CDR2 YSYEKL come from the germline V gene. CDR3 in amino acids: CASSRSGGGRGDTEAFF. Here the CDR3 DNA reads TGCGCCAGCAGCCGCAGCGGGGGCGGAAGGGGTGACACTGAAGCTTTCTTT.

The J gene is TRBJ2-5, the V gene TRBV4-2; TRBD2 matches at 11 bases. Germline loops: CDR1 LGHNA, CDR2 YNFKEQ. The CDR3 runs 17 residues. The junction had 7 bases not matched to a gene; V was cut back by 3 bases and J by 1 base. The CDR3 DNA reads TGTGCCAGCAGCCAGCAAGCTAGCGGGGGGTCCCAAGAGACCCAGTACTTC. Its protein is CASSQQASGGSQETQYF.

This chain uses TRBV2 with TRBJ1-3, with TRBD1 identical over 10 bases. V lost 11 bases to trimming and J lost 2 bases; unmatched junction nucleotides: 9. Germline CDR1 reads SNHLY; CDR2 reads FYNNEI. This CDR3 comprises 15 residues. For the CDR3, the DNA is TGTGCCGGACGAGCCGGGACAGGGGCTGGAAACACCATATATTTT. This codes for CAGRAGTGAGNTIYF.

This clonotype was observed a handful of times. The chain combines TRBV4-3 with TRBJ2-2; tentatively, D is TRBD1 (5 bases). CDR3 size: 22 residues. The V end lost 1 base, the J end lost 1 base, and 28 bases lay between the germline ends. Germline V CDR1 and CDR2: LGHNA, YSLEER. The CDR3 is CASSQGDARFPHGQENTGELFF. Written as DNA, the CDR3 is TGCGCCAGCAGCCAAGGCGACGCACGGTTTCCACACGGACAAGAGAACACCGGGGAGCTGTTTTTT.

This clonotype was seen many times. The rearrangement joins TRBV9 to TRBJ1-2; D call uncertain. The CDR3 loop spans 14 amino acids. The germline CDR1 and CDR2 sequences are SGDLS and YYNGEE. V lost 0 bases, J lost 2 bases, and 8 bases lay in between. CDR3 DNA sequence: TGTGCCAGCAGCGTAGCTACAGTGAACTATGGCTACACCTTC. It yields the protein CASSVATVNYGYTF.

This chain uses TRBV20-1 with TRBJ1-1; D call uncertain. V was pared by 3 bases and J by 5 bases, with 13 bases between. This CDR3 is built from 13 residues. From germline, CDR1 is DFQATT and CDR2 SNEGSKA (reference sequence). The chain's CDR3 is CSASRILGTEAFF. As DNA, the CDR3 is TGCAGTGCTAGTCGGATTCTTGGGACTGAAGCTTTCTTT.

This clonotype was seen a handful of times. The chain uses TRBV5-1 and TRBJ1-2; D is unclear. Trimming stripped 1 base from V and 6 bases from J, with 10 bases between. The CDR3 loop spans 13 amino acids. Germline V gene sequence: CDR1 SGHRS, CDR2 YFSETQ. CDR3 bases: TGCGCCAGCAGCTTGCGGCAGGATAATGGCTACACCTTC. Translating it yields CASSLRQDNGYTF.

This clonotype was recorded many times. The V call is TRBV20-1, the J call TRBJ2-2, with 9 bases identical to TRBD2. Germline-derived CDR1 and CDR2 are DFQATT and SNEGSKA (reference sequence). V shed 6 bases, J shed 3 bases, and the junction held 5 bases outside the gene matches. The CDR3 contains 14 residues. CDR3 DNA sequence: TGCAGTGCGGCGGGACTAGCAGACACCGGGGAGCTGTTTTTT. It specifies CSAAGLADTGELFF.

This clonotype has just a few counts. This chain connects TRBV4-1 to TRBJ2-3; 7 bases line up with TRBD1. Germline CDR1 and CDR2: MGHRA and YSYEKL. The J segment lost 4 bases and the V segment lost 4 bases, leaving 8 bases of the junction unmatched. This CDR3 spans 15 amino acids. This chain's CDR3 is CASSRSRQGPDTQYF. Written as DNA, the CDR3 is TGCGCCAGCAGCCGATCTCGACAGGGCCCAGATACGCAGTATTTT.

This chain uses TRBV7-6 with TRBJ2-3, with 10 bases that match TRBD2. The CDR3 sequence is 12 residues long. V lost 5 bases, J lost 14 bases, and 7 bases stayed unmatched. Germline CDR1 is SGHVS and CDR2 is FNYEAQ. CDR3 coding DNA: TGTGCCAGCAGCGCAGCGGGGGGGCTTATGTATTTT. It encodes CASSAAGGLMYF.

In its sample, this clonotype was seen a few times. The chain employs TRBV5-6 and TRBJ2-7, with TRBD2 as a possible D gene (6 bases). The V end was cut by 3 bases, the J end by 5 bases, with 12 bases between. The length of the CDR3 is 13 residues. CDR1 and CDR2 (germline): SGHDT, YYEEEE. Here the CDR3 reads CASSSMEGDEQYV. CDR3 DNA: TGTGCCAGCAGCTCGATGGAGGGCGACGAGCAGTACGTC.

This clonotype has more than one count but fewer than ten. V gene TRBV19 combines with J gene TRBJ1-5, with TRBD1 matching 9 bases. V was clipped by 9 bases and J by 7 bases; unmatched bases: 7. Germline CDR1 reads LNHDA; CDR2 reads SQIVND (reference sequence). CDR3 length: 13 amino acids. This CDR3 is CASQGQGKQPQHF. DNA of the CDR3: TGTGCCAGCCAGGGACAGGGTAAGCAGCCCCAGCATTTT.

This clonotype was counted only a few times. This chain links TRBV27 with TRBJ2-7; D is perhaps TRBD2 (5 bases). The CDR3 runs 13 residues. The V end was cut by 3 bases, the J end by 3 bases, with 9 bases between. Germline loops: CDR1 MNHEY, CDR2 SMNVEV (reference sequence). CDR3 DNA: TGTGCCAGCAGTTTGAGGGCAAGCTACGAGCAGTACGTC. Translated: CASSLRASYEQYV.

A few counts support this clonotype. The chain joins TRBV12-3 or TRBV12-4 to TRBJ2-3; D tentatively fits TRBD1 or TRBD2 (5 bases each). V dropped 6 bases and J dropped 2 bases, with 9 bases sitting between them. The CDR3 covers 13 residues. CDR3: CASRGRLTDTQYF. CDR3 DNA: TGTGCCAGCAGGGGACGGCTCACAGATACGCAGTATTTT.

This clonotype was counted between two and nine times. The chain has TRBV18 and TRBJ2-7; unclear D gene. Trimming stripped 2 bases from V and 5 bases from J, with 10 bases between. CDR3 length equals 13 residues. The germline V gene has CDR1 KGHSH and CDR2 LQKENI. CDR3 coding DNA: TGTGCCAGCTCACCATTAAGGGATAACGAGCAGTACTTC. It codes for CASSPLRDNEQYF.

In nucleotides, the CDR3 is TGCAGTGCTAGTCCTGTTGAAGGACAGGGCTATCACAATGAGCAGTTCTTC. Its translation is CSASPVEGQGYHNEQFF. This rearrangement joins TRBV20-1 to TRBJ2-1; 8 nucleotides line up with TRBD1. The CDR3 covers 17 residues. Per germline, CDR1 DFQATT and CDR2 SNEGSKA (reference sequence). V gave up 3 bases and J gave up 5 bases; unmatched junction bases: 15.